This TCR beta chain emerged from a study of identical twins. TCRdb itself ran the 5' RACE reads through MiXCR, one entry per CDR3 protein. This sample yields about 390,000 distinct CDR3 sequences, of which approximately 9.1% are seen a single time; roughly 8.7% belongs to the top ten. To note about this clonotype: The antigen is not known.

General study findings and limits: Cord blood's abundant beta clonotypes had fewer insertions, unlike memory repertoires.

The CDR3 extends over 16 amino acids. Trimming removed 5 bases at V and 5 bases at J, with 21 bases between. Germline assignment: CDR1 SNHLY and CDR2 FYNNEI. The chain joins TRBV2 to TRBJ1-1; D possibly corresponds to TRBD1 (5 bases). The sample taken for sequencing was naive T cells sorted from blood. This receptor was identified in a woman aged 50 to 60 in good health. CDR3 sequence (DNA): TGTGCCAGCAGTCCCACGGGACTCCAGAGGAAGACTGAAGCTTTCTTT. Protein sequence: CASSPTGLQRKTEAFF.